This TCR beta chain was recovered during a study of T-cell reconstitution after alpha-beta-depleted transplantation in children. Trimming removed 2 bases from V and 4 bases from J, with 11 bases in between. CDR3 length: 14 amino acids. The V gene's germline CDR1 is KGHSH and CDR2 LQKENI. Study-level findings and limits: At one year after transplant, newly produced T cells mostly accounted for T-cell counts and diversity.

This clonotype was seen repeatedly, ten times or more. Its antigen is as yet unknown. The library targeted TCRbeta and was prepared with unique molecular identifiers. In TCRdb, the PCR reads were re-called with MiXCR into one record per CDR3 protein. This sample yields hundreds of thousands of distinct CDR3 sequences, of which around 13% are seen a single time; roughly 0.84% belongs to the top ten. The origin of this receptor is a girl between 2 and 10 years old with congenital amegakaryocytic thrombocytopenia, due to receive a stem cell transplant. The chain combines TRBV18 with TRBJ1-2, with D unclear. The source was PBMCs, collected before TCRalphabeta/CD19-depleted stem cell transplant. The CDR3 DNA is TGTGCCAGCTCACCAGAACCGGGCTTCTATGGCTACACCTTC. This sequence encodes CASSPEPGFYGYTF.